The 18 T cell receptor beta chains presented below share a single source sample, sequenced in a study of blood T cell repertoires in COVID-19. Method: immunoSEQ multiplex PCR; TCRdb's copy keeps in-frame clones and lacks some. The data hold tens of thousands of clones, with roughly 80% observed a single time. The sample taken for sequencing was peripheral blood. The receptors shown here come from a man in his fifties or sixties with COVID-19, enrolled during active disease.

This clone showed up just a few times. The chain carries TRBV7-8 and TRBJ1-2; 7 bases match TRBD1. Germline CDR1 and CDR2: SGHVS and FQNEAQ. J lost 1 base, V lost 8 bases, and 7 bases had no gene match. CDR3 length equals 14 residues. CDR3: CASGDSLSNYGYTF. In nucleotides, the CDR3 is TGTGCCAGCGGGGACAGCCTAAGTAACTATGGCTACACCTTC.

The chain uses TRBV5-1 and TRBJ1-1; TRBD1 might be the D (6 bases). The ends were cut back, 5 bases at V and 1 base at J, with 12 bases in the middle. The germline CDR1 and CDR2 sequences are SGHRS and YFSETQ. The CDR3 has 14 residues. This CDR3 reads CASRSPGQNTEAFF. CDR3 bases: TGCGCCAGCAGATCCCCGGGACAGAACACTGAAGCTTTCTTT.

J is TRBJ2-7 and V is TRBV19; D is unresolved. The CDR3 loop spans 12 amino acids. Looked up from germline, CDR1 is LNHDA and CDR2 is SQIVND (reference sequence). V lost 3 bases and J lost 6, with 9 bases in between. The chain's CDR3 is CASSIPSGEQYF. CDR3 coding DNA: TGTGCCAGTAGTATCCCGAGTGGCGAGCAGTACTTC.

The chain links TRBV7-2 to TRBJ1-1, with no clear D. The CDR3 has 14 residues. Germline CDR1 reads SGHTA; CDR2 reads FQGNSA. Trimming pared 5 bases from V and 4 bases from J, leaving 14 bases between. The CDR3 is CASSPGRGSTEAFF. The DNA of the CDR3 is TGTGCCAGCAGCCCCGGGCGGGGTTCCACTGAAGCTTTCTTT. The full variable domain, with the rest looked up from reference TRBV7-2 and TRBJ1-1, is GAGVSQSPSNKVTEKGKDVELRCDPISGHTALYWYRQSLGQGLEFLIYFQGNSAPDKSGLPSDRFSAERTGGSVSTLTIQRTQQEDSAVYLCASSPGRGSTEAFFGQGTRLTVV.

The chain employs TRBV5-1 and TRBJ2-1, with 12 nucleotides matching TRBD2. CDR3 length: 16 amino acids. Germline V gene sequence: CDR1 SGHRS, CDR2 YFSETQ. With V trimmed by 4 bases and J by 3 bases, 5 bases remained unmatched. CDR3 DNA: TGCGCCAGCAGCAGGACTAGCGGGAATAACTACAATGAGCAGTTCTTC. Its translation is CASSRTSGNNYNEQFF.

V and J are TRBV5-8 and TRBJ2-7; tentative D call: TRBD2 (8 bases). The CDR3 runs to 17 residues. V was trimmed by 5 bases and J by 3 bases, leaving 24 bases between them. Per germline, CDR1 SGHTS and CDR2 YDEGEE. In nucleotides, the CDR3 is TGTGCCAGCAGATCGGGAGGGTCCGGGACAGCAGGCTACGAGCAGTACTTC. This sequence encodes CASRSGGSGTAGYEQYF.

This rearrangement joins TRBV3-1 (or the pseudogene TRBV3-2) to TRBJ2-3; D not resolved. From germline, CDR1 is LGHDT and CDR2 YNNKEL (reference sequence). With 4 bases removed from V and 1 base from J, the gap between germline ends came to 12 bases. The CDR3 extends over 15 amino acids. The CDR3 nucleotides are TGTGCCAGCAGCCGTAATAGTCTTCGCACAGATACGCAGTATTTT. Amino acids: CASSRNSLRTDTQYF.

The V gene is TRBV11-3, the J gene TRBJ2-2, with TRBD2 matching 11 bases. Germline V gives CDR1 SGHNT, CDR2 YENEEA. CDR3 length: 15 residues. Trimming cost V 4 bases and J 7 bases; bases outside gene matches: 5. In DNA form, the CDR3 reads TGTGCCAGCAGCTCGACTAGCGGGAATTACGGGGAGCTGTTTTTT. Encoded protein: CASSSTSGNYGELFF. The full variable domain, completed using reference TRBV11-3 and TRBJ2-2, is EAGVVQSPRYKIIEKKQPVAFWCNPISGHNTLYWYLQNLGQGPELLIRYENEEAVDDSQLPKDRFSAERLKGVDSTLKIQPAELGDSAVYLCASSSTSGNYGELFFGEGSRLTVL.

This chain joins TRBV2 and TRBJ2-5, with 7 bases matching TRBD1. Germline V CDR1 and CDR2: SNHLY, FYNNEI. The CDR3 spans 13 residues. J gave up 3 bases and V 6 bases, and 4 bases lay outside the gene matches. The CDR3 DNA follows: TGTGCCAGCAGGACAGGGTGGGAAGAGACCCAGTACTTC. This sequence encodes CASRTGWEETQYF. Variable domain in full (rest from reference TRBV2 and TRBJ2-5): EPEVTQTPSHQVTQMGQEVILRCVPISNHLYFYWYRQILGQKVEFLVSFYNNEISEKSEIFDDQFSVERPDGSNFTLKIRSTKLEDSAMYFCASRTGWEETQYFGPGTRLLVL.

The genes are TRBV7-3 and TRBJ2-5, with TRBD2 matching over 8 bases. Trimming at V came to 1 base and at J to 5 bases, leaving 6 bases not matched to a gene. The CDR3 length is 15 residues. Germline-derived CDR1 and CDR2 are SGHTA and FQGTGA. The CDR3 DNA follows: TGTGCCAGCAGCTTAAACGGGAGGGCCGACGAGACCCAGTACTTC. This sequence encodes CASSLNGRADETQYF.

The DNA of the CDR3 is TGTGCCAGCACCTTTAGCGGGACAGATACGCAGTATTTT. Residues: CASTFSGTDTQYF. V is TRBV25-1 and J is TRBJ2-3; 7 bases match TRBD2. Germline CDR1 reads MGHDK; CDR2 reads SYGVNS. This CDR3 region has 13 residues. With 7 bases clipped from V and 3 bases from J, the junction kept 4 bases outside the gene matches.

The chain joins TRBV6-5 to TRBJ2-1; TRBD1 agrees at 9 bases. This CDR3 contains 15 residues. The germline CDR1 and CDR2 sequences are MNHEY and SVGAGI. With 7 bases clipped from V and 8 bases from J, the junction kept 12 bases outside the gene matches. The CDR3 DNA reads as TGTGCCAGCAACTCTGCCCAGCGGGACAGGGATGAGCAGTTCTTC. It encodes CASNSAQRDRDEQFF.

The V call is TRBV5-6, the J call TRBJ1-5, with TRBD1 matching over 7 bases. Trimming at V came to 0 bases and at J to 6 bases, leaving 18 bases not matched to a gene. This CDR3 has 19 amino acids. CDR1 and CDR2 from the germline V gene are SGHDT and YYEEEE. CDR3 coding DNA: TGTGCCAGCAGCTTGGCCTTTGTACAGGGGCCCCGTTGGGTTCAGCCCCAGCATTTT. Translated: CASSLAFVQGPRWVQPQHF. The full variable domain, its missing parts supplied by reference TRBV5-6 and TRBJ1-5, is DAGVTQSPTHLIKTRGQQVTLRCSPKSGHDTVSWYQQALGQGPQFIFQYYEEEERQRGNFPDRFSGHQFPNYSSELNVNALLLGDSALYLCASSLAFVQGPRWVQPQHFGDGTRLSIL.

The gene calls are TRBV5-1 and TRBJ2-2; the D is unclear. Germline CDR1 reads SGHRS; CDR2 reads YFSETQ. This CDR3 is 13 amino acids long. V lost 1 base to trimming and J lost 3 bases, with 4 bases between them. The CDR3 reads CASSLSDTGELFF. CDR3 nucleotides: TGCGCCAGCAGCTTGTCGGACACCGGGGAGCTGTTTTTT.

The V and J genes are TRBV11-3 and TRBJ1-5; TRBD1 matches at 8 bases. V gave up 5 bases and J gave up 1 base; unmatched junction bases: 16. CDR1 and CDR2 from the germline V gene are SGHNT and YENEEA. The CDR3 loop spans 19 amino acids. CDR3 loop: CASSPTTYADRGSNQPQHF. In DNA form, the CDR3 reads TGTGCCAGCAGCCCCACGACTTACGCCGACAGGGGAAGCAATCAGCCCCAGCATTTT. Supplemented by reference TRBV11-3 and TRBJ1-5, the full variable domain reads EAGVVQSPRYKIIEKKQPVAFWCNPISGHNTLYWYLQNLGQGPELLIRYENEEAVDDSQLPKDRFSAERLKGVDSTLKIQPAELGDSAVYLCASSPTTYADRGSNQPQHFGDGTRLSIL.

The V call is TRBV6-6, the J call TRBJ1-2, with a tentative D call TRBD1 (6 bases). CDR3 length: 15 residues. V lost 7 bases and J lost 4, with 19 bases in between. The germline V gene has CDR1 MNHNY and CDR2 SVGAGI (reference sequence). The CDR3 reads CASITGGGGSYGYTF. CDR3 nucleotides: TGTGCCAGCATCACGGGAGGGGGAGGAAGCTATGGCTACACCTTC.

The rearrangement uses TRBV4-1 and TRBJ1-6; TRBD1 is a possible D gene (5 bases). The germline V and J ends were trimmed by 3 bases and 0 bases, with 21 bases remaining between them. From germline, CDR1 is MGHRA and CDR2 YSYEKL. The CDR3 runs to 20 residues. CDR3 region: CASSHPFSRGESSYNSPLHF. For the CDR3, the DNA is TGCGCCAGCAGCCACCCGTTTTCCCGGGGGGAGAGCTCCTATAATTCACCCCTCCACTTT.

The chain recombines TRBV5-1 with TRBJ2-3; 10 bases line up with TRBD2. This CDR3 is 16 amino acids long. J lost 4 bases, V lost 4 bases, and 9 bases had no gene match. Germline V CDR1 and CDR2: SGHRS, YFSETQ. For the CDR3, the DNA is TGCGCCAGCAGCCCGCAGGGTAGCGGGAGGTCAGATACGCAGTATTTT. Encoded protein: CASSPQGSGRSDTQYF.